The 22 T cell receptor beta chains in this list originate from one sample, sequenced in a study of T cell repertoires in cytomegalovirus infection. Their target antigens are unknown. TCRdb re-derived calls from the reads in MiXCR, one entry per CDR3 protein. The sample lists about 130,000 distinct CDR3 sequences, about 24% occurring once. The sample consisted of PBMCs, sequenced either directly or after in vitro stimulation (not recorded which). These receptors came from a human donor in good health (CMV status not recorded). Some clones in this sample may be carry-over from other donors' samples.

The table lists this clonotype with many counts. The V and J genes are TRBV7-9 and TRBJ2-3; 7 positions agree with TRBD2. The germline CDR1 and CDR2 sequences are SEHNR and FQNEAQ (reference sequence). After removal of 1 base from V and 5 bases from J, the junction contained 3 bases not matched to a gene. This CDR3 contains 14 residues. The CDR3 spells CASSLERGGDTQYF. CDR3 nucleotide sequence: TGTGCCAGCAGCTTAGAGCGGGGAGGAGATACGCAGTATTTT.

There are a few counts of this clonotype. V gene TRBV14 combines with J gene TRBJ2-7; D is unclear. Germline lookup yields CDR1 SGHDN and CDR2 FVKESK. V lost 3 bases, J lost 2 bases, and 8 bases lay in between. The CDR3 covers 13 residues. The CDR3 region is CASSQWAAYEQYF. The CDR3 DNA sequence: TGTGCCAGCAGCCAGTGGGCAGCCTACGAGCAGTACTTC.

The V gene is TRBV19, the J gene TRBJ2-5, with D uncertain. Germline values: CDR1 LNHDA, CDR2 SQIVND (reference sequence). Trimming pared 3 bases from V and 10 bases from J, leaving 18 bases between. The length of the CDR3 is 14 residues. CDR3 amino acids: CASSISGSPVGQYF. In DNA form, the CDR3 reads TGTGCCAGTAGTATCTCGGGCTCCCCGGTGGGCCAGTACTTC.

This clonotype was counted at least ten times. The CDR3 loop reads CASRNPGESSYNEQFF. In DNA form, the CDR3 reads TGTGCCAGTAGGAACCCGGGAGAAAGCTCCTACAATGAGCAGTTCTTC. The chain recombines TRBV19 with TRBJ2-1; D is perhaps TRBD2 (6 bases). The V and J ends lost 6 bases and 0 bases respectively, with 15 bases between them. The CDR3 is 16 amino acids. The V gene's germline CDR1 is LNHDA and CDR2 SQIVND (reference sequence).

This clonotype was seen more than once but under ten times. V usage is TRBV15 and J usage is TRBJ1-1, with a tentative D call TRBD1 (6 bases). With 3 bases removed from V and 5 bases from J, the gap between germline ends came to 10 bases. The germline CDR1 and CDR2 sequences are LNHNV and YYDKDF (reference sequence). The CDR3 runs 13 residues. The CDR3 here is CATSRATGTEAFF. The CDR3 nucleotides are TGTGCCACCAGCAGGGCTACAGGGACTGAAGCTTTCTTT.

The gene calls are TRBV7-2 and TRBJ1-2; no reliable D call. The CDR3 runs 11 residues. Germline values: CDR1 SGHTA, CDR2 FQGNSA. V was shortened by 7 bases and J by 5 bases, with 8 bases between the two germline ends. CDR3 bases: TGTGCCAGCACCCTTATATATGGCTACACCTTC. Translating gives CASTLIYGYTF.

This clonotype has more than one count but fewer than ten. The chain links TRBV7-3 to TRBJ2-3; perhaps TRBD2 as D (5 bases). CDR1 SGHTA and CDR2 FQGTGA come from the germline V gene. CDR3 length equals 14 residues. The V gene lost 8 bases and the J gene lost 1 base, with 13 bases spanning the gap. This CDR3 reads CASWDSGGTDTQYF. The DNA for the CDR3 is TGTGCCAGCTGGGATTCCGGGGGCACAGATACGCAGTATTTT.

This clonotype was seen more than once but under ten times. The V call is TRBV7-2, the J call TRBJ2-3, with 8 positions matching TRBD1. The CDR3 contains 15 residues. With 2 bases clipped from V and 11 bases from J, the junction kept 12 bases outside the gene matches. Germline V CDR1 and CDR2: SGHTA, FQGNSA. Here the CDR3 DNA reads TGTGCCAGCAGCTTATCGCGGACAGGGCAAGGAGGGCAGTATTTT. It encodes CASSLSRTGQGGQYF.

This clonotype was recorded a few times. The rearrangement links TRBV19 to TRBJ1-5, with TRBD1 as a possible D gene (6 bases). CDR3 size: 18 residues. In germline, CDR1 is LNHDA, CDR2 SQIVND (reference sequence). V dropped 6 bases and J dropped 0 bases, with 21 bases sitting between them. CDR3 bases: TGTGCCAGTAGCGGACCCGGACAGCAGTCATATAGCAATCAGCCCCAGCATTTT. The encoded protein is CASSGPGQQSYSNQPQHF. Based on the CDR3 plus reference TRBV19 and TRBJ1-5, the full variable domain is DGGITQSPKYLFRKEGQNVTLSCEQNLNHDAMYWYRQDPGQGLRLIYYSQIVNDFQKGDIAEGYSVSREKKESFPLTVTSAQKNPTAFYLCASSGPGQQSYSNQPQHFGDGTRLSIL.

This clonotype was observed at least ten times. The rearrangement uses TRBV7-2 and TRBJ2-7, with a weak D call TRBD1 (5 bases). Germline-derived CDR1 and CDR2 are SGHTA and FQGNSA. V was clipped by 5 bases and J by 4 bases, with 15 bases between them. The CDR3 runs to 14 residues. The CDR3 sequence: CASSLSFQGYEQYF. Here the CDR3 DNA reads TGTGCCAGCAGCCTTAGTTTCCAGGGTTACGAGCAGTACTTC.

The table lists this clonotype with many counts. J is TRBJ2-3 and V is TRBV7-2; 7 bases line up with TRBD2. The junction had 8 bases not matched to a gene; V was cut back by 3 bases and J by 2 bases. Germline V gene lookup returns CDR1 SGHTA and CDR2 FQGNSA. CDR3 length: 16 amino acids. The CDR3 bases are TGTGCCAGCAGCTTGGGTGGGAGGGGAGCCACAGATACGCAGTATTTT. It yields the protein CASSLGGRGATDTQYF.

This clonotype was observed at least ten times. V and J are TRBV12-3 or TRBV12-4 and TRBJ1-4; 9 bases fit TRBD1. CDR3 length equals 15 residues. With V trimmed by 6 bases and J by 10 bases, 12 bases remained unmatched. The CDR3: CASRAPGQGEGKLFF. The CDR3 nucleotides are TGTGCCAGCAGAGCCCCGGGACAGGGAGAGGGAAAACTGTTTTTT.

This clonotype was picked up many times. V usage is TRBV7-2 and J usage is TRBJ2-3; 7 nucleotides align to TRBD2. The CDR3 runs to 16 residues. In germline, CDR1 is SGHTA, CDR2 FQGNSA. The V gene end was trimmed by 1 base and the J gene end by 0 bases; junction bases not matched to a gene: 4. The DNA of the CDR3 is TGTGCCAGCAGCTTAGTTATTAGCGGGAGCACAGATACGCAGTATTTT. Protein product: CASSLVISGSTDTQYF.

About this clonotype itself: This may be a read error, as it is one base from a much larger clone. J is TRBJ1-1 and V is TRBV7-6; TRBD1 might be the D (6 bases). This CDR3 spans 14 amino acids. Germline V CDR1 and CDR2: SGHVS, FNYEAQ. DNA of the CDR3: TGTGCCAGCAGCTCCCCCGACAGGAACACTGAAGCTTCCTTT. It yields the protein CASSSPDRNTEASF.

The chain is built from TRBV6-1 and TRBJ2-1; 10 bases align to TRBD2. J gave up 6 bases and V 8 bases, and 7 bases lay outside the gene matches. CDR1 and CDR2 (germline): MNHNS, SASEGT. This CDR3 is built from 14 residues. CDR3 coding DNA: TGTGCCAGCGCCAGACTAGCGGGTCCCAATGAGCAGTTCTTC. Protein product: CASARLAGPNEQFF.

This clonotype was seen more than once but under ten times. This chain joins TRBV6-4 and TRBJ2-1, with unresolved D. This CDR3 region has 15 residues. Germline CDR1 and CDR2: MRHNA and SNTAGT. The V end lost 3 bases, the J end lost 8 bases, and 17 bases lay between the germline ends. In nucleotides, the CDR3 is TGTGCCAGCAGTGAATATTACGAAGGCTTTTATGAGCAGTTCTTC. It yields the protein CASSEYYEGFYEQFF.

The chain combines TRBV6-1 with TRBJ1-1, with D unclear. CDR1 is MNHNS, CDR2 SASEGT, per germline. The CDR3 sequence is 13 residues long. This chain's CDR3 is CVVYAYLNTEAFF. The CDR3 DNA reads as TGTGTCGTTTACGCCTATCTGAACACTGAAGCTTTCTTT.

This clonotype was detected ten times or more. V usage is TRBV7-2 and J usage is TRBJ1-2; D is ambiguous. The CDR3 covers 13 residues. Looked up from germline, CDR1 is SGHTA and CDR2 is FQGNSA. V dropped 6 bases and J dropped 4 bases, with 12 bases sitting between them. CDR3 protein: CASRIGIFYGYTF. The CDR3 coding sequence is TGTGCCAGCAGAATAGGGATTTTCTATGGCTACACCTTC.

Remarks on this clonotype: One base away lies a much larger clone, so this may be a sequencing read error. The chain is built from TRBV7-2 and TRBJ2-3, with a possible D match to TRBD2 (5 bases). The CDR3 consists of 14 residues. Per the germline V gene, CDR1 is SGHTA and CDR2 is FQGNSA. Deletions cut 5 bases from V and 6 bases from J, with 15 bases between. The CDR3 region has the DNA TGTGCCAGCAGCCCGGGATACCAGTACGATACGCAGTATTTT. This translates into CASSPGYQYDTQYF.

V is TRBV28 and J is TRBJ1-2, with D possibly matching TRBD1 (5 bases). V lost 6 bases and J 2 bases, leaving 10 bases between the germline ends. CDR1 and CDR2 from the germline V gene are MDHEN and SYDVKM. CDR3 size: 13 residues. The CDR3 reads CASRQVGNYGYTF. In DNA, the CDR3 is TGTGCCAGCAGACAGGTTGGGAACTATGGCTACACCTTC.

This clonotype turned up a few times. V is TRBV2 and J is TRBJ1-2; D call uncertain. The CDR3 contains 12 residues. V was pared by 2 bases and J by 4 bases, with 5 bases between. From germline, CDR1 is SNHLY and CDR2 FYNNEI. CDR3 DNA sequence: TGTGCCAGCAGTGAACAGACCTATGGCTACACCTTC. This sequence encodes CASSEQTYGYTF.

There are a few counts of this clonotype. The V and J genes are TRBV10-3 and TRBJ1-2; D may be TRBD1 (6 bases). The CDR3 sequence is 12 residues long. Germline CDR1 and CDR2: ENHRY and SYGVKD. Trimming removed 4 bases at V and 3 bases at J, with 6 bases between. Here the CDR3 DNA reads TGTGCCATCAGTGGACAGGACTATGGCTACACCTTC. Protein: CAISGQDYGYTF.